This T cell receptor (beta chain) emerged from a study of regulatory T cells in long-lasting Graves disease. CDR3 regions were amplified by Arm-PCR using iRepertoire HTBI primers to build TCR beta libraries. TCRdb re-called the multiplex PCR reads with MiXCR, one entry per CDR3 protein. Among about 320,000 distinct CDR3 sequences listed, 15% to 20% were seen once. Time point in this sample: newly diagnosed GD, antithyroid drugs for less than 3 months. Making the TCR library involved RNA that had been extracted from PBMCs. The V end lost 8 bases, the J end lost 7 bases, and 12 bases lay between the germline ends. The CDR3 spans 12 residues. The germline CDR1 and CDR2 sequences are MDHEN and SYDVKM.

J is TRBJ1-5 and V is TRBV28; weak D call: TRBD1 (6 bases). The sample here was peripheral blood mononuclear cells (PBMCs), taken at new diagnosis, from a patient treated with antithyroid drugs. The TCR comes from a female donor with Graves disease. CDR3 protein: CASQEGGQPQHF. The CDR3 DNA sequence: TGTGCCAGCCAGGAGGGGGGACAGCCCCAGCATTTT.